The clone carrying this T cell receptor (beta chain) has only one observation. Antigen unknown. This record belongs to a study of vaccination effects on CD4 cells after COVID-19. Study details: PBMC cultures contained some 2.1 million cells per well, 10 IU/ml IL-2 and 10 ug/ml peptides. Study outcomes and limitations: In the study, convalescent patients were few, and early post-infection timepoints were absent. Clones that were induced by infection or by vaccine showed marked contraction late after vaccination.

Between days 9 and 11 of culture, CD4+ T cells were separated out. Every participant took two doses of the BNT162b2 or mRNA-1273 vaccine. Half the medium was swapped for IL-2 medium on days 3 and 7. Sequencing used immunoSEQ multiplex PCR; TCRdb keeps in-frame clones, though not all of them. The sample yields about 45,000 clones, 60% to 75% seen once. The sample here was CD4+ T cells from PBMCs cultured without peptide, taken after COVID-19 vaccination. The receptor was isolated from a human donor who received a COVID-19 vaccine.

The CDR3 sequence: CASSLGGRSEKLFF. The CDR3 DNA reads TGCGCCAGCAGCTTGGGGGGGCGAAGTGAAAAACTGTTTTTT. The genes are TRBV5-1 and TRBJ1-4, with a weak D call TRBD1 (6 bases). Germline V gene data show CDR1 as SGHRS and CDR2 as YFSETQ. With 0 bases removed from V and 7 bases from J, the gap between germline ends came to 10 bases. The CDR3 extends over 14 amino acids.